What follows are 15 T cell receptor beta chains derived from one specimen sequenced in a study of cytomegalovirus exposure and HLA in healthy donors. This PCR relied on a set of 60 Vbeta primers and 13 Jbeta primers. Sequencing was performed with immunoSEQ multiplex PCR; in TCRdb, only in-frame clones are kept and a portion is missing. The sample lists approximately 110,000 clones, 70% occurring once. Sequences were obtained from PBMCs. The receptors shown here come from a man aged 35 to 55 in good health and CMV-seropositive.

This rearrangement joins TRBV7-2 to TRBJ2-7; D is possibly TRBD2 (6 bases). The CDR3 runs to 15 residues. Trimming cost V 4 bases and J 0 bases, with 13 bases left between them. The germline V gene encodes CDR1 SGHTA and CDR2 FQGNSA. This CDR3 reads CASSWSSADSYEQYF. Here the CDR3 DNA reads TGTGCCAGCAGCTGGTCTAGCGCCGACTCCTACGAGCAGTACTTC.

The chain is built from TRBV7-3 and TRBJ2-4, with D possibly being TRBD2 (5 bases). The germline V and J ends were trimmed by 2 bases and 8 bases, with 10 bases remaining between them. Germline V CDR1 and CDR2: SGHTA, FQGTGA. The CDR3 runs to 13 residues. The CDR3 here is CASSLGWGDIQYF. The CDR3 DNA is TGTGCCAGCAGCTTAGGTTGGGGAGACATTCAGTACTTC.

This clone occurred once. The rearrangement links TRBV7-9 to TRBJ2-7, with 8 bases lining up with TRBD2. V lost 5 bases, J lost 6 bases, and 9 bases stayed unmatched. CDR3 length: 14 residues. The germline V gene encodes CDR1 SEHNR and CDR2 FQNEAQ (reference sequence). CDR3 residues: CASSREGLAGEQYV. The DNA for the CDR3 is TGTGCCAGCAGCCGTGAAGGACTAGCTGGCGAGCAGTACGTC.

V gene TRBV30 combines with J gene TRBJ1-5; 8 positions agree with TRBD1. The trim removed 5 bases at V and 4 bases at J, leaving 7 bases unmatched. This CDR3 has 14 amino acids. Germline V CDR1 and CDR2: GTSNPN, SVGIG (reference sequence). CDR3 nucleotide sequence: TGTGCCTGGGGACAGGGTGACTCTAATCAGCCCCAGCATTTT. This codes for CAWGQGDSNQPQHF.

The rearrangement joins TRBV5-1 to TRBJ2-3; D perhaps matches TRBD2 (5 bases). Trimming stripped 0 bases from V and 0 bases from J, with 11 bases between. The germline V gene has CDR1 SGHRS and CDR2 YFSETQ. The CDR3 covers 16 residues. In DNA, the CDR3 is TGCGCCAGCAGCTTGGACCTAGCTGCTAGCACAGATACGCAGTATTTT. Amino acids: CASSLDLAASTDTQYF. The complete variable domain, with remaining parts taken from reference TRBV5-1 and TRBJ2-3, reads KAGVTQTPRYLIKTRGQQVTLSCSPISGHRSVSWYQQTPGQGLQFLFEYFSETQRNKGNFPGRFSGRQFSNSRSEMNVSTLELGDSALYLCASSLDLAASTDTQYFGPGTRLTVL.

This rearrangement joins TRBV5-1 to TRBJ2-1; 8 bases are shared with TRBD2. The CDR3 contains 18 residues. Germline V gene sequence: CDR1 SGHRS, CDR2 YFSETQ. Unmatched junction bases numbered 9, after V lost 1 base and J lost 0 bases. CDR3 protein: CASSLIGTRSSSYNEQFF. For the CDR3, the DNA is TGCGCCAGCAGCTTGATCGGGACTAGGTCTAGCTCCTACAATGAGCAGTTCTTC. The full variable domain, rest sourced from reference TRBV5-1 and TRBJ2-1, is KAGVTQTPRYLIKTRGQQVTLSCSPISGHRSVSWYQQTPGQGLQFLFEYFSETQRNKGNFPGRFSGRQFSNSRSEMNVSTLELGDSALYLCASSLIGTRSSSYNEQFFGPGTRLTVL.

This clone appeared a few times. The chain joins TRBV6-5 to TRBJ2-7; 7 nucleotides match TRBD2. V lost 0 bases and J lost 1; bases outside the gene matches: 3. In germline, CDR1 is MNHEY, CDR2 SVGAGI. This CDR3 has 15 amino acids. In DNA form, the CDR3 reads TGTGCCAGCAGTTACTCCGGGACTACGTCCTACGAGCAGTACTTC. This translates into CASSYSGTTSYEQYF.

V and J are TRBV6-5 and TRBJ2-7, with D unclear. Per the germline V gene, CDR1 is MNHEY and CDR2 is SVGAGI. The CDR3 length is 14 residues. V lost 0 bases and J 4 bases, leaving 10 bases between the germline ends. DNA of the CDR3: TGTGCCAGCAGTTACTCAGGCAGGAAGTACGAGCAGTACTTC. Its translation: CASSYSGRKYEQYF.

The rearrangement links TRBV7-6 to TRBJ2-1; D is unclear. The CDR3 has 13 amino acids. The germline V gene encodes CDR1 SGHVS and CDR2 FNYEAQ. V was clipped by 4 bases and J by 4 bases, with 8 bases between them. The CDR3 loop reads CASSSDGYNEQFF. As DNA, the CDR3 is TGTGCCAGCAGCTCTGACGGGTACAATGAGCAGTTCTTC. Based on the CDR3 plus reference TRBV7-6 and TRBJ2-1, the full variable domain is GAGVSQSPRYKVTKRGQDVALRCDPISGHVSLYWYRQALGQGPEFLTYFNYEAQQDKSGLPNDRFSAERPEGSISTLTIQRTEQRDSAMYRCASSSDGYNEQFFGPGTRLTVL.

The gene calls are TRBV19 and TRBJ2-2; perhaps TRBD2 as D (5 bases). The CDR3 runs to 14 residues. Germline CDR1 LNHDA, CDR2 SQIVND (reference sequence). Trimming shortened V by 5 bases and J by 8 bases, and 15 bases separated the two germline ends. The CDR3 DNA reads as TGTGCCAGTAGTTCTCAAAGAGGGTCGGGGGAGCTGTTTTTT. It specifies CASSSQRGSGELFF.

The V call is TRBV28, the J call TRBJ1-2; the match to TRBD1 covers 9 bases. CDR1 is MDHEN, CDR2 SYDVKM, per germline. This CDR3 spans 14 amino acids. V lost 5 bases to trimming and J lost 6 bases; unmatched junction nucleotides: 7. Written as DNA, the CDR3 is TGTGCCAGCAGTAACAGGGGGCGGATTGATGGCTACACCTTC. Amino acid sequence: CASSNRGRIDGYTF.

The V and J genes are TRBV6-5 and TRBJ1-1; D gene unclear. The CDR3 covers 15 residues. Germline assignment: CDR1 MNHEY and CDR2 SVGAGI. Trimming took off 6 bases at V and 4 bases at J, with 18 bases between the two ends. CDR3 loop: CASSPLGGLSTEAFF. The CDR3 DNA follows: TGTGCCAGCAGCCCTTTAGGAGGGCTGAGCACTGAAGCTTTCTTT.

The J gene is TRBJ2-1, the V gene TRBV6-5; TRBD2 matches at 9 bases. The CDR3 loop spans 15 amino acids. V trimming: 0 bases; J trimming: 6 bases; junction bases outside the gene matches: 3. Germline-derived CDR1 and CDR2 are MNHEY and SVGAGI. CDR3: CASSYSASGVNEQFF. The CDR3 region has the DNA TGTGCCAGCAGTTACTCGGCTAGCGGGGTCAATGAGCAGTTCTTC.

This clone appeared a few times. The chain recombines TRBV4-1 with TRBJ2-7; 8 nucleotides match TRBD2. Germline CDR1 and CDR2: MGHRA and YSYEKL. V dropped 1 base and J dropped 5; count of bases not matched to a gene: 7. The length of the CDR3 is 15 residues. The CDR3 DNA is TGCGCCAGCAGCCAAGTTAAGCGGGAGTTGAACGAGCAGTACTTC. As protein: CASSQVKRELNEQYF.

Written as DNA, the CDR3 is TGTGCCACCAGCAGAGCAGGGGGGATGGAGACCCAGTACTTC. This encodes CATSRAGGMETQYF. The chain couples TRBV15 to TRBJ2-5; D may be TRBD1 (7 bases). Between the trimmed V and J ends, which lost 1 base and 5 bases, there was a span of 11 bases. The germline V gene encodes CDR1 LNHNV and CDR2 YYDKDF (reference sequence). CDR3 size: 14 residues.